This T cell receptor (beta chain) is drawn from a study of identical twins. Study-wide results and limits: Reduced insertions were recorded for abundant cord blood beta clonotypes, with no such pattern in memory repertoires.

This clonotype was seen only a few times. Its antigen is unidentified. Trimming pared 4 bases from V and 0 bases from J, leaving 7 bases between. The CDR3 extends over 13 amino acids. Per germline, CDR1 MNHEY and CDR2 SMNVEV (reference sequence). Via MiXCR, TCRdb re-called the 5' RACE reads, giving one row per CDR3 protein. The sample yields 200,000 to 250,000 distinct CDR3 sequences, roughly 7% seen once. These data also featured in a second study, about yellow fever vaccine responses in identical twins.

This receptor was obtained from a woman younger than 30 in good health. This chain joins TRBV27 and TRBJ2-7; a weak D match, TRBD1 (5 bases). Sample: memory (CD45RO+) T cells sorted from blood. DNA of the CDR3: TGTGCCAGCAGTTCTCAGGGCTCCTACGAGCAGTACTTC. It specifies CASSSQGSYEQYF.